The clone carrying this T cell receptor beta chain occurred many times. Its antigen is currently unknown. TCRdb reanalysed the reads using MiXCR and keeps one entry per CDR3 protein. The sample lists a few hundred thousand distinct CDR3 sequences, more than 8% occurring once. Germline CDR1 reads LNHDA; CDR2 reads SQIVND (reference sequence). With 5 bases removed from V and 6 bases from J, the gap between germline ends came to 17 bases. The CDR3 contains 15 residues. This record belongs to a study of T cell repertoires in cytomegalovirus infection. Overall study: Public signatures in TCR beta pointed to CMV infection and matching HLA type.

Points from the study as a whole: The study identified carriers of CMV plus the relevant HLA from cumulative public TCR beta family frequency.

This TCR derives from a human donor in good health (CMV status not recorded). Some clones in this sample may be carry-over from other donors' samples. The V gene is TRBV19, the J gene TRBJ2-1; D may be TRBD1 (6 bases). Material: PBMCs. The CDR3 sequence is CASSPLTGSSNEQFF. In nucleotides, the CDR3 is TGTGCCAGTAGTCCCTTGACAGGAAGCTCCAATGAGCAGTTCTTC.